A single TCR beta chain is shown here with its context. This specimen comes from a study of shared T cell receptors in the human thymus. V lost 4 bases to trimming and J lost 3 bases; unmatched junction nucleotides: 16. This CDR3 spans 19 amino acids. Germline assignment: CDR1 MNHEY and CDR2 SMNVEV (reference sequence). Sequenced by immunoSEQ multiplex PCR; TCRdb stores in-frame clones only, minus some. Among roughly 410,000 clones listed, 95% were seen once. The chain links TRBV27 to TRBJ1-5; 9 bases align to TRBD1. The sequence was obtained from a human donor. The sequencing sample was made of thymocytes. The CDR3 bases are TGTGCCAGCAGTTCCGGGACAGGGAAGGGAAAGAGCCTCAATCAGCCCCAGCATTTT. This sequence encodes CASSSGTGKGKSLNQPQHF.